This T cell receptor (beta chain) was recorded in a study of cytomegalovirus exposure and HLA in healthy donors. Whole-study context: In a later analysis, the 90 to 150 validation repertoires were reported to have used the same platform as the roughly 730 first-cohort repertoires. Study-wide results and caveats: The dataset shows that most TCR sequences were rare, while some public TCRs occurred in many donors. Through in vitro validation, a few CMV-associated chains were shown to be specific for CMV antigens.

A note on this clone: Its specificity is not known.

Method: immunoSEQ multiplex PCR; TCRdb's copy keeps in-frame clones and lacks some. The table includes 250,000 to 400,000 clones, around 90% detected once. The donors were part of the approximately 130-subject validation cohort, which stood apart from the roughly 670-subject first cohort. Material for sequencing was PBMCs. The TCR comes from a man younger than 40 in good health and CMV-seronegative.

The CDR3 DNA reads as TGTGCCAGCAGCGTTGAGCTTCGTAGCGGGGGCTCAGCCACAGATACGCAGTATTTT. Translated, it gives CASSVELRSGGSATDTQYF. The chain recombines TRBV9 with TRBJ2-3; 9 bases match TRBD2. V was clipped by 2 bases and J by 2 bases; unmatched bases: 15. The CDR3 covers 19 residues. Germline V gives CDR1 SGDLS, CDR2 YYNGEE.